One sample yielded the 18 T cell receptor beta chains listed below, sequenced in a study of cytomegalovirus exposure and HLA in healthy donors. PCR amplification relied on 60 Vbeta primers (plus 13 Jbeta primers). The table came from immunoSEQ multiplex PCR; TCRdb's copy has only in-frame clones and leaves some out. The table lists 95,000 to 150,000 clones, over 60% of them singletons. The material sequenced was PBMCs. The origin of the receptors is a human donor in good health.

The genes are TRBV6-5 and TRBJ2-4; TRBD2 matches 8 bases. V dropped 8 bases and J dropped 6; count of bases not matched to a gene: 12. The CDR3 spans 15 residues. Germline CDR1 and CDR2: MNHEY and SVGAGI. CDR3 sequence (DNA): TGTGCCAGCTGTACAAGCGGGAGATGGGGAAACATTCAGTACTTC. This sequence encodes CASCTSGRWGNIQYF.

The chain uses TRBV15 and TRBJ2-2; 7 nucleotides line up with TRBD2. This CDR3 has 15 residues. The V gene's germline CDR1 is LNHNV and CDR2 YYDKDF (reference sequence). V lost 7 bases to trimming and J lost 1 base; unmatched junction nucleotides: 6. CDR3 nucleotides: TGTGCCACCAACCCGGGAGGACAGAACACCGGGGAGCTGTTTTTT. Protein: CATNPGGQNTGELFF.

The chain is built from TRBV6-1 and TRBJ1-1; D is ambiguous. Germline V gives CDR1 MNHNS, CDR2 SASEGT. The CDR3 runs to 13 residues. The ends were cut back, 1 base at V and 0 bases at J, with 3 bases in the middle. In DNA, the CDR3 is TGTGCCAGCAGTGAAGTAATGAACACTGAAGCTTTCTTT. Amino acid sequence: CASSEVMNTEAFF.

The table lists this clone with a few counts. Compared with germline, one end of the junction differs, possibly owing to a read error. The gene calls are TRBV7-9 and TRBJ1-2; TRBD1 aligns across 7 bases. This CDR3 spans 16 amino acids. In germline, CDR1 is SEHNR, CDR2 FQNEAQ (reference sequence). The DNA of the CDR3 is TGTTCCAGCAGCTTATTAACAACAGGGGCTCTCTATGGCTACACCTTC. Protein product: CSSSLLTTGALYGYTF.

CDR3 region: CASSQVDMGLLFGEQYF. For the CDR3, the DNA is TGCGCCAGCAGCCAAGTTGATATGGGACTACTCTTCGGCGAGCAGTACTTC. J is TRBJ2-7 and V is TRBV4-1; TRBD2 agrees at 7 bases. The V gene end was trimmed by 1 base and the J gene end by 6 bases; junction bases not matched to a gene: 15. This CDR3 contains 17 residues. The germline gives CDR1 MGHRA, CDR2 YSYEKL.

The count of this clone is one. CDR3 amino acids: CASSLGDGGTQYF. In DNA form, the CDR3 reads TGCGCCAGCAGCTTGGGTGACGGCGGTACGCAGTATTTT. The V and J genes are TRBV5-1 and TRBJ2-3; no clear D. Looked up from germline, CDR1 is SGHRS and CDR2 is YFSETQ. The ends were cut back, 0 bases at V and 8 bases at J, with 10 bases in the middle. This CDR3 is 13 amino acids long.

The chain employs TRBV11-3 and TRBJ2-7, with a tentative D call TRBD1 (6 bases). The V gene lost 4 bases and the J gene lost 9 bases, with 10 bases spanning the gap. This CDR3 has 11 amino acids. CDR1 is SGHNT and CDR2 is YENEEA in the germline V gene. CDR3 sequence (DNA): TGTGCCAGCAGCTCCCCGGACAGGCAGTACTTC. Its protein is CASSSPDRQYF.

The chain couples TRBV18 to TRBJ2-7; the match to TRBD1 covers 8 bases. CDR1 and CDR2 (germline): KGHSH, LQKENI. The ends lost 3 bases at V and 2 bases at J; junction bases unmatched: 12. This CDR3 comprises 17 residues. The CDR3 DNA reads TGTGCCAGCTCACCCTACCGACAGGGGCCCAGACCCTACGAGCAGTACTTC. It translates to CASSPYRQGPRPYEQYF.

This clone was counted between two and nine times. This chain uses TRBV19 with TRBJ1-2, with 7 nucleotides matching TRBD1. V was clipped by 7 bases and J by 4 bases; unmatched bases: 12. This CDR3 has 15 amino acids. The germline V gene has CDR1 LNHDA and CDR2 SQIVND (reference sequence). The CDR3 region is CASNDGQALGYGYTF. The CDR3 DNA sequence: TGTGCCAGTAACGACGGACAGGCCCTGGGCTATGGCTACACCTTC.

The chain combines TRBV4-2 with TRBJ2-7, with a possible D match to TRBD2 (5 bases). Between the trimmed V and J ends, which lost 3 bases and 3 bases, there was a span of 12 bases. There are 14 residues in the CDR3. From germline, CDR1 is LGHNA and CDR2 YNFKEQ. The CDR3 loop reads CASSQEAEIYEQYF. As DNA, the CDR3 is TGTGCCAGCAGCCAGGAAGCGGAGATCTACGAGCAGTACTTC.

This clone appeared a few times. The chain recombines TRBV9 with TRBJ2-1; possible D gene TRBD2, 6 bases. CDR3 length: 15 amino acids. Trimming stripped 4 bases from V and 2 bases from J, with 13 bases between. Germline CDR1 is SGDLS and CDR2 is YYNGEE. As DNA, the CDR3 is TGTGCCAGCAGCCTTACGGGGGAAGCCTACAATGAGCAGTTCTTC. Its translation is CASSLTGEAYNEQFF.

This clone has only a few counts. A junction end diverges from the germline sequence, so it may reflect a read error. The genes are TRBV6-6 and TRBJ2-4, with 7 positions matching TRBD2. Germline CDR1 and CDR2: MNHNY and SVGAGI (reference sequence). The CDR3 length is 15 residues. DNA for the CDR3: TGTGCCAGCAGTTACTCGGGGGAGGGAAAAAACAGTCAGTACTTC. Residues: CASSYSGEGKNSQYF.

This chain joins TRBV19 and TRBJ1-4, with D possibly being TRBD1 (5 bases). This CDR3 spans 12 amino acids. The germline V gene has CDR1 LNHDA and CDR2 SQIVND (reference sequence). The V end lost 3 bases, the J end lost 14 bases, and 13 bases lay between the germline ends. The CDR3 region has the DNA TGTGCCAGTAGTATTGGGACTAGTTTCCTGTTTTTT. It encodes CASSIGTSFLFF.

This clone was detected a few times. The V gene is TRBV19, the J gene TRBJ1-2, with 7 nucleotides matching TRBD1. Unmatched junction bases numbered 12, after V lost 6 bases and J lost 8 bases. CDR1 and CDR2 (germline): LNHDA, SQIVND (reference sequence). This CDR3 spans 14 amino acids. The CDR3 DNA reads as TGTGCCAGTAGCAGAGACAGGGCACGCGGCGGCTACACCTTC. It yields the protein CASSRDRARGGYTF.

This clone was seen just once. This chain connects TRBV29-1 to TRBJ2-3, with a possible D match to TRBD1 (5 bases). The CDR3 extends over 16 amino acids. Looked up from germline, CDR1 is SQVTM and CDR2 is ANQGSEA. V dropped 2 bases and J dropped 2 bases, with 17 bases sitting between them. The CDR3 reads CSVERRTTTVTDTQYF. The CDR3, as DNA: TGCAGCGTTGAACGCCGGACAACTACGGTCACAGATACGCAGTATTTT.

The V call is TRBV30, the J call TRBJ1-1, with D perhaps matching TRBD1 (6 bases). The CDR3 extends over 14 amino acids. V was trimmed by 5 bases and J by 1 base, leaving 14 bases between them. CDR1 and CDR2 (germline): GTSNPN, SVGIG (reference sequence). The CDR3 loop reads CAWSPGARNTEAFF. CDR3 sequence (DNA): TGTGCCTGGTCCCCAGGGGCGCGGAACACTGAAGCTTTCTTT.

The chain links TRBV4-1 to TRBJ1-2; 8 bases are a match to TRBD1. This CDR3 is 14 amino acids long. J lost 8 bases, V lost 2 bases, and 7 bases had no gene match. Germline lookup yields CDR1 MGHRA and CDR2 YSYEKL. The CDR3 protein is CASSQTTTGGGYTF. The DNA for the CDR3 is TGCGCCAGCAGCCAAACAACCACAGGGGGGGGCTACACCTTC.

The chain recombines TRBV28 with TRBJ2-7, with a possible D match to TRBD2 (7 bases). Germline V CDR1 and CDR2: MDHEN, SYDVKM. This CDR3 is built from 18 residues. Trimming pared 0 bases from V and 3 bases from J, leaving 21 bases between. The CDR3 nucleotides read TGTGCCAGCAGTTTATGGGGTCTTTCGCGGGGGCCAAACTACGAGCAGTACTTC. Translation gives CASSLWGLSRGPNYEQYF.